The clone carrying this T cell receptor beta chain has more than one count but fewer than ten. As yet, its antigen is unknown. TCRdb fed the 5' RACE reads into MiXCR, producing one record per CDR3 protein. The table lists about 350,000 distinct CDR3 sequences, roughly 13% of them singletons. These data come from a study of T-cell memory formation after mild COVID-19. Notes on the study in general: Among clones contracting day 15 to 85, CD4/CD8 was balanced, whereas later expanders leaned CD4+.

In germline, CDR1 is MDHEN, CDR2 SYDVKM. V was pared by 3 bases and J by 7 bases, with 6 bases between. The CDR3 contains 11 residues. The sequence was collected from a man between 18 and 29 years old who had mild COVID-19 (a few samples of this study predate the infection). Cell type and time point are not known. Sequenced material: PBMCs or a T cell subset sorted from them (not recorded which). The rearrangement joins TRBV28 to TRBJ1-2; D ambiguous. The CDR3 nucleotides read TGTGCCAGCAGTTTGGGTTTTGGCTACACCTTC. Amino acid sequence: CASSLGFGYTF.